Described below is a single T cell receptor (beta chain) sequence and its context. A 5'RACE reaction primed in the constant segment made cDNA libraries of TCR alpha and TCR beta, and these carried sample barcodes and UMIs. From the 5' RACE reads, TCRdb called clonotypes with MiXCR, one entry per CDR3 protein. The sample yields 150,000 to 200,000 distinct CDR3 sequences, about 14% seen once. The data derive from a study of T-cell memory formation after mild COVID-19. This CDR3 region has 15 residues. After removal of 5 bases from V and 5 bases from J, the junction contained 6 bases not matched to a gene. Germline V gene lookup returns CDR1 MNHEY and CDR2 SMNVEV (reference sequence).

The sample taken for sequencing was PBMCs or a T cell subset sorted from them (not recorded which). The origin of this receptor is an adult woman who had mild COVID-19 (a few samples of this study predate the infection). Cell type and time point are not known. V and J are TRBV27 and TRBJ2-2; 9 nucleotides agree with TRBD1. CDR3 in amino acids: CASSLGTGRTGELFF. The CDR3 DNA follows: TGTGCCAGCAGTCTCGGGACAGGGAGAACCGGGGAGCTGTTTTTT.